A single sample gave rise to the 23 T cell receptor beta chains below, sequenced in a study of neurological immune-mediated disorders. Each CDR3 protein gets one entry after TCRdb re-called the 5' RACE reads with MiXCR. The table includes under 90,000 distinct CDR3 sequences, about 9.5% detected once. The sequenced sample consisted of PBMCs. The receptors come from a man aged 45 to 65 in good health.

This clonotype was found many times. The chain is built from TRBV29-1 and TRBJ2-4, with TRBD2 matching over 7 bases. The CDR3 length is 12 residues. The ends lost 1 base at V and 8 bases at J; junction bases unmatched: 2. CDR1 is SQVTM, CDR2 ANQGSEA, per germline. This CDR3 reads CSVEVGGDIQYF. The CDR3 DNA reads TGCAGCGTTGAAGTTGGGGGGGACATTCAGTACTTC.

This clonotype has at least ten counts. This chain joins TRBV2 and TRBJ2-1; 9 bases align to TRBD1. The CDR3 is 14 amino acids. Germline lookup yields CDR1 SNHLY and CDR2 FYNNEI. V trimming: 6 bases; J trimming: 5 bases; junction bases outside the gene matches: 5. This CDR3 reads CASRGQGLHNEQFF. Here the CDR3 DNA reads TGTGCCAGCAGGGGACAGGGATTACACAATGAGCAGTTCTTC.

This clonotype has at least ten counts. The CDR3 sequence is CAISVMWEETQYF. CDR3 DNA: TGTGCCATCAGTGTAATGTGGGAAGAGACCCAGTACTTC. This chain uses TRBV10-3 with TRBJ2-5; D gene uncertain. The CDR3 is made up of 13 amino acids. The germline CDR1 and CDR2 sequences are ENHRY and SYGVKD. Trimming cost V 4 bases and J 3 bases, with 9 bases left between them.

This clonotype showed up just once. The V call is TRBV7-6, the J call TRBJ2-3; 11 bases fit TRBD2. CDR3 size: 16 residues. CDR1 is SGHVS, CDR2 FNYEAQ, per germline. The J segment lost 5 bases and the V segment lost 5 bases, leaving 9 bases of the junction unmatched. The CDR3 bases are TGTGCCAGCAGCCCTACTCCCGGGACTAGCGGAGATACGCAGTATTTT. Protein: CASSPTPGTSGDTQYF.

This clonotype showed up many times. CDR3 DNA: TGTGCCAGCAGCTTGGTGAAGGGTAGTGGCTACACCTTC. Protein product: CASSLVKGSGYTF. The rearrangement joins TRBV5-6 to TRBJ1-2; no reliable D call. The CDR3 runs to 13 residues. Germline lookup yields CDR1 SGHDT and CDR2 YYEEEE. With 0 bases removed from V and 7 bases from J, the gap between germline ends came to 10 bases.

Ten or more counts support this clonotype. The rearrangement uses TRBV20-1 and TRBJ2-1; a possible D gene is TRBD2 (6 bases). Germline CDR1 DFQATT, CDR2 SNEGSKA (reference sequence). The CDR3 has 14 residues. The V and J ends lost 3 bases and 5 bases respectively, with 14 bases between them. CDR3 residues: CSARKPGLNNEQFF. CDR3 DNA: TGCAGTGCTAGGAAACCGGGACTGAACAATGAGCAGTTCTTC.

This clonotype appeared many times. The chain has TRBV5-1 and TRBJ2-2; D is ambiguous. This CDR3 comprises 15 residues. The germline CDR1 and CDR2 sequences are SGHRS and YFSETQ. V lost 0 bases, J lost 7 bases, and 13 bases lay in between. The CDR3 loop reads CASSLGLHPLGELFF. As DNA, the CDR3 is TGCGCCAGCAGCTTGGGACTCCACCCGCTCGGGGAGCTGTTTTTT.

This clonotype has a count of ten or more. V gene TRBV25-1 combines with J gene TRBJ2-3; no reliable D call. This CDR3 has 14 residues. The V and J ends lost 4 bases and 5 bases respectively, with 13 bases between them. Germline CDR1 MGHDK, CDR2 SYGVNS. CDR3 amino acids: CASSADTSGDTQYF. The CDR3, as DNA: TGTGCCAGCAGTGCCGATACGTCCGGAGATACGCAGTATTTT.

This clonotype was counted at least ten times. V gene TRBV18 combines with J gene TRBJ2-7; 11 positions agree with TRBD1. This CDR3 comprises 13 residues. Trimming at V came to 8 bases and at J to 3 bases, leaving 3 bases not matched to a gene. The V gene's germline CDR1 is KGHSH and CDR2 LQKENI. CDR3 DNA sequence: TGTGCCAGCGCCGGGACAGGGGGCTACGAGCAGTACTTC. The encoded protein is CASAGTGGYEQYF.

In this sample, this clonotype turned up many times. The chain employs TRBV20-1 and TRBJ2-1; 13 nucleotides match TRBD2. Per germline, CDR1 DFQATT and CDR2 SNEGSKA (reference sequence). The V segment lost 5 bases and the J segment 8 bases; nucleotides outside the gene matches: 9. This CDR3 has 15 amino acids. In DNA form, the CDR3 reads TGCAGTGCTGCCCGGACTAGCGGGGGACTCCATGAGCAGTTCTTC. Protein product: CSAARTSGGLHEQFF.

This clonotype was detected many times. The rearrangement joins TRBV20-1 to TRBJ2-1; the D gene is possibly TRBD2 (6 bases). V dropped 6 bases and J dropped 3 bases, with 15 bases sitting between them. The CDR3 covers 14 residues. In germline, CDR1 is DFQATT, CDR2 SNEGSKA (reference sequence). CDR3 protein: CSAAVGGIYNEQFF. In DNA form, the CDR3 reads TGCAGTGCCGCGGTGGGCGGGATCTACAATGAGCAGTTCTTC.

This clonotype was counted ten times or more. V gene TRBV5-6 combines with J gene TRBJ2-3; D call uncertain. The CDR3 consists of 15 residues. V was shortened by 1 base and J by 1 base, with 10 bases between the two germline ends. The germline V gene has CDR1 SGHDT and CDR2 YYEEEE. CDR3 bases: TGTGCCAGCAGCTTGAGGGCTGGGGGCACAGATACGCAGTATTTT. It yields the protein CASSLRAGGTDTQYF.

Ten or more counts support this clonotype. The chain is built from TRBV3-1 and TRBJ2-2, with D possibly TRBD2 on 6 matching bases. The CDR3 sequence is 15 residues long. CDR1 and CDR2 from the germline V gene are LGHDT and YNNKEL (reference sequence). Trimming removed 1 base at V and 0 bases at J, with 6 bases between. CDR3 nucleotide sequence: TGTGCCAGCAGCCAAGGGGGGGCGAACACCGGGGAGCTGTTTTTT. Amino acids: CASSQGGANTGELFF.

This clonotype was seen many times. The V and J genes are TRBV9 and TRBJ2-7; D may be TRBD2 (5 bases). Germline V CDR1 and CDR2: SGDLS, YYNGEE. V dropped 3 bases and J dropped 7 bases, with 14 bases sitting between them. The CDR3 is 13 residues long. Here the CDR3 DNA reads TGTGCCAGCAGCGGGACTCCCGTGGGGGAGCAGTACTTC. This sequence encodes CASSGTPVGEQYF. The full variable domain, in which reference TRBV9 and TRBJ2-7 provide the parts outside the CDR3, is DSGVTQTPKHLITATGQRVTLRCSPRSGDLSVYWYQQSLDQGLQFLIQYYNGEERAKGNILERFSAQQFPDLHSELNLSSLELGDSALYFCASSGTPVGEQYFGPGTRLTVT.

There are many counts of this clonotype. This CDR3 fails to terminate in the conserved phenylalanine or tryptophan, so it likely reflects a read error. This rearrangement joins TRBV19 to TRBJ2-1; 11 bases match TRBD2. The CDR3 consists of 16 residues. The junction had 9 bases not matched to a gene; V was cut back by 6 bases and J by 5 bases. Germline V gives CDR1 LNHDA, CDR2 SQIVND (reference sequence). For the CDR3, the DNA is TGTGCCAGTAGGTTTCTTAGCGGGAGGGGGGACAATGAGCAGTTCTGC. This gives the protein CASRFLSGRGDNEQFC.

This clonotype occurred many times. The CDR3 loop reads CASSVSGGAGTDTQYF. In DNA form, the CDR3 reads TGTGCCAGCAGCGTTAGCGGGGGGGCGGGCACAGATACGCAGTATTTT. V and J are TRBV9 and TRBJ2-3, with 11 bases fitting TRBD2. V was clipped by 2 bases and J by 1 base; unmatched bases: 3. Germline CDR1 is SGDLS and CDR2 is YYNGEE. The CDR3 length is 16 residues.

This clonotype was counted many times. V usage is TRBV5-1 and J usage is TRBJ2-1; TRBD2 aligns across 9 bases. Per germline, CDR1 SGHRS and CDR2 YFSETQ. CDR3 length: 14 amino acids. V lost 5 bases to trimming and J lost 6 bases; unmatched junction nucleotides: 6. CDR3 sequence: CASRELAGFNEQFF. In DNA, the CDR3 is TGCGCCAGCAGAGAACTAGCGGGTTTCAATGAGCAGTTCTTC.

This clonotype was counted ten times or more. The gene calls are TRBV5-6 and TRBJ1-3, with 7 bases identical to TRBD1. Germline CDR1 SGHDT, CDR2 YYEEEE. The CDR3 is made up of 16 amino acids. J gave up 0 bases and V 4 bases, and 7 bases lay outside the gene matches. CDR3 sequence: CASSDRQGPSGNTIYF. CDR3 nucleotides: TGTGCCAGCAGCGACCGACAGGGACCCTCTGGAAACACCATATATTTT.

This clonotype was picked up many times. The V call is TRBV20-1, the J call TRBJ2-7; D ambiguous. Trimming shortened V by 6 bases and J by 4 bases, and 10 bases separated the two germline ends. This CDR3 is 11 amino acids long. The V gene's germline CDR1 is DFQATT and CDR2 SNEGSKA (reference sequence). CDR3 sequence reads: CSARSTYEQYF. The DNA of the CDR3 is TGCAGTGCGAGGAGTACGTACGAGCAGTACTTC.

This clonotype was counted ten times or more. The chain couples TRBV5-5 to TRBJ1-5; the match to TRBD1 covers 10 bases. The V and J ends lost 0 bases and 8 bases, in that order; junction bases with no gene match: 2. There are 14 residues in the CDR3. The V gene's germline CDR1 is SGHKS and CDR2 YYEKEE (reference sequence). The CDR3 loop reads CASSLETGGKPQHF. The CDR3 coding sequence is TGTGCCAGCAGCTTGGAGACAGGGGGCAAGCCCCAGCATTTT.

The chain combines TRBV10-3 with TRBJ2-7; 10 bases are a match to TRBD1. This CDR3 is built from 14 residues. CDR1 and CDR2 from the germline V gene are ENHRY and SYGVKD. J lost 4 bases, V lost 5 bases, and 5 bases had no gene match. CDR3 loop: CAISWTGGGYEQYF. CDR3 nucleotide sequence: TGTGCCATCAGTTGGACAGGGGGTGGTTACGAGCAGTACTTC.

This clonotype was found many times. The chain uses TRBV5-1 and TRBJ2-1; D unclear. The ends were cut back, 1 base at V and 4 bases at J, with 12 bases in the middle. CDR3 length equals 15 residues. The germline V gene has CDR1 SGHRS and CDR2 YFSETQ. The CDR3 DNA follows: TGCGCCAGCAGCTTGTTAGGCCTCGGGTACAATGAGCAGTTCTTC. The encoded protein is CASSLLGLGYNEQFF. The whole variable domain, filled in from reference TRBV5-1 and TRBJ2-1, reads KAGVTQTPRYLIKTRGQQVTLSCSPISGHRSVSWYQQTPGQGLQFLFEYFSETQRNKGNFPGRFSGRQFSNSRSEMNVSTLELGDSALYLCASSLLGLGYNEQFFGPGTRLTVL.

This clonotype was observed many times. This chain joins TRBV7-3 and TRBJ2-6; D might be TRBD1 (6 bases). CDR1 is SGHTA, CDR2 FQGTGA, per germline. Trimming took 5 bases from V and 0 from J, leaving 14 bases between them. The CDR3 covers 17 residues. CDR3 region: CASSPRTGSSGANVLTF. The CDR3 bases are TGTGCCAGCAGCCCACGCACAGGGAGCTCTGGGGCCAACGTCCTGACTTTC.